This TCR beta chain comes out of a study of cytomegalovirus exposure and HLA in healthy donors. Germline V lookup: CDR1 SQVTM, CDR2 ANQGSEA. This CDR3 has 13 amino acids. Trimming cost V 8 bases and J 7 bases, with 17 bases left between them. The study ran its PCR with 60 Vbeta and 13 Jbeta primers. The protocol was immunoSEQ multiplex PCR, while the TCRdb copy is restricted to in-frame clones and leaves out a portion. The sample has 90,000 to 100,000 clones, around three fifths seen once. The sequence came from a man aged 25 to 40 in good health and CMV-seronegative. This chain joins TRBV29-1 and TRBJ1-4, with D maybe TRBD1 (6 bases). What was sequenced was PBMCs. CDR3 nucleotides: TGCAGCTTCTGGGAAGGGGGAAGTGAAAAACTGTTTTTT. It codes for CSFWEGGSEKLFF.